The T cell receptor (beta chain) under discussion was sequenced for a study of fetal regulatory T cell absence and autoimmunity. Study outcomes and limitations: Cord blood and pancreas showed broadly similar TRB gene family usage. Some top pancreas TCR clones were over 100-fold enriched versus cord blood.

Points on this clone: Its antigen is currently unknown.

The CDR3 has 15 amino acids. CDR1 and CDR2 (germline): SGHAT, FQNNGV. V was clipped by 4 bases and J by 4 bases, with 15 bases between them. Only in-frame clones appear in the TCRdb table, and some are missing; sequencing was by immunoSEQ multiplex PCR. The repertoire holds 85,000 to 100,000 clones, with 72% as singletons. Sample: pancreas tissue. The sequence was collected from a male donor with IPEX syndrome. This chain joins TRBV11-2 and TRBJ2-3, with a possible D match to TRBD2 (6 bases). In DNA, the CDR3 is TGTGCCAGCAGCTCGGGACTGCGCGGGGCAGATACGCAGTATTTT. It is translated as CASSSGLRGADTQYF.